These T cell receptor beta chains were read from a single sample in a study of T cells in Graves' hyperthyroidism and ophthalmopathy. A single record per CDR3 protein comes from TCRdb applying MiXCR to the multiplex PCR reads. The sample gives 460,000 or so distinct CDR3 sequences, roughly 14% of which show up once; less than 20% is in the top ten. The sample consisted of blood. These receptors originate from a woman between 18 and 29 years old with Graves' hyperthyroidism. Each CDR3 is given without its conserved first and last residue. The order of the fields is CDR3 length, V gene, clone size, CDR3 protein. Part of the rows lack a size; the others show once, few, many or a class for expanded clones.

11,TRBV20-1,few,SARDGGSGELF
13,TRBV18,few,ASSPGHPKAYEQY
15,TRBV5-1,-,ASSLAGTGGSNEKPF
13,TRBV24-1,many,ATSDPGGHQETQY
12,TRBV9,-,ASSVGSIRYGYT
11,TRBV12-5,many,ASGFRPGNIQY
11,TRBV3-1,many,ASSQTVNTEAF
12,TRBV12-3/TRBV12-4,many,ASSLAPDTGELF
14,TRBV2,many,ASRDTGTGITDTQY
13,TRBV29-1,many,SGSLAGSSYNEQF
9,TRBV30,many,AWLSTGEAF
12,TRBV20-1,few,SAYGDILNTEAF
13,TRBV20-1,-,SARVMDRGRDTQY
11,TRBV2,many,ASSGDRGYEQY
13,TRBV12-3/TRBV12-4,many,ASGLAGGRTGELF
10,TRBV7-9,many,ASSLPVPEQF
13,TRBV15,once,ATSRGTVSNQPQH
13,TRBV12-3/TRBV12-4,few,ASNTGQYSNQPQH
11,TRBV6-1,many,ASSVRANTEAF
12,TRBV20-1,many,SAMSGQGGETQY
12,TRBV3-1,many,ASSPQGANSPLH
13,TRBV2,many,ASSGRDRGIIEAF
13,TRBV19,-,ASSIVGARTYEQY
10,TRBV6-5,-,ASSYSGAEQF
12,TRBV6-1,many,ASWILGSKTGYT
10,TRBV2,many,ASSWGNQPQH
11,TRBV27,many,ASSFTANEKLF
16,TRBV3-1,-,ASSQGSSGSAGANVLT
12,TRBV7-2,few,ASSLEGPAWEQF
13,TRBV7-6,few,ASSLIAGDTDEQY
14,TRBV9,-,ASSVGAGGRAWEQY
14,TRBV7-6,-,ASSLSGTTGLETQY
15,TRBV5-1,many,ASSLTHLGLAYNEQF
16,TRBV11-2,many,ASSLVIWGDGRNTEAF
12,TRBV7-9,many,ASSLGLRDTEAF
14,TRBV5-4,-,ASTLGRTSGRLEQF
11,TRBV7-2,many,ASSRGTLYEQY
16,TRBV3-1,few,ASSLEGLALSSYNEQF
10,TRBV28,many,ASSFVSYTQY
13,TRBV18,-,ASSPQPGVRTEAF
12,TRBV5-4,many,ASRPTSGSGEQY
10,TRBV12-3/TRBV12-4,many,ASSRMNTEAF
13,TRBV9,-,ASSVNSGLYNEQF
11,TRBV29-1,few,SAPTAPYNEQF
12,TRBV6-1,many,ASSAPGTSAIQF
12,TRBV11-3,few,ASSDDGLNTEAF
13,TRBV7-2,-,ASSPRLAGPGIQY
13,TRBV2,many,ASSREYGENQPQH
15,TRBV11-3,many,ASSLGVYGTGEYGYT
13,TRBV7-3,many,ASSPRTVGTDTQY
13,TRBV20-1,many,SARPLRASYNEQF